A single sample gave rise to the 25 T cell receptor beta chains below, sequenced in a study of T cells in localized non-small cell lung cancer. The repertoire was sequenced with immunoSEQ multiplex PCR; TCRdb's copy has only in-frame clones and lacks some. The data show 45,000 to 70,000 clones, more than 80% seen once. The specimen comprised peripheral blood, sampled before any cancer treatment. The receptor source for this set is a woman aged 35 to 69 with stage I lung adenocarcinoma.

The chain recombines TRBV30 with TRBJ2-1; maybe TRBD1 (5 bases). The CDR3 loop spans 12 amino acids. Germline V gene data show CDR1 as GTSNPN and CDR2 as SVGIG (reference sequence). V lost 2 bases and J 6 bases, leaving 8 bases between the germline ends. CDR3 amino acids: CAWSSGANEQFF. The DNA of the CDR3 is TGTGCCTGGAGTTCTGGGGCCAATGAGCAGTTCTTC. Full variable domain (rest looked up from reference TRBV30 and TRBJ2-1): SQTIHQWPATLVQPVGSPLSLECTVEGTSNPNLYWYRQAAGRGLQLLFYSVGIGQISSEVPQNLSASRPQDRQFILSSKKLLLSDSGFYLCAWSSGANEQFFGPGTRLTVL.

The genes are TRBV7-2 and TRBJ1-1, with 8 nucleotides matching TRBD1. Per the germline V gene, CDR1 is SGHTA and CDR2 is FQGNSA. The CDR3 has 15 residues. Unmatched junction bases numbered 9, after V lost 5 bases and J lost 4 bases. CDR3 residues: CASSRTTGGITEAFF. The DNA for the CDR3 is TGTGCCAGCAGCCGCACTACAGGGGGGATCACTGAAGCTTTCTTT.

The V gene is TRBV7-2, the J gene TRBJ1-1; a possible D gene is TRBD1 (5 bases). The V and J ends lost 6 bases and 10 bases respectively, with 21 bases between them. Germline lookup yields CDR1 SGHTA and CDR2 FQGNSA. CDR3 size: 14 residues. In DNA form, the CDR3 reads TGTGCCAGCAGACCGCGATCTGGGACGCTCCGAGCTTTCTTT. It yields the protein CASRPRSGTLRAFF.

The genes are TRBV2 and TRBJ1-2, with a weak D call TRBD1 (6 bases). Germline CDR1 SNHLY, CDR2 FYNNEI. V was pared by 7 bases and J by 8 bases, with 20 bases between. The CDR3 length is 14 residues. CDR3 residues: CASNPGTHVEGYTF. The CDR3 nucleotides are TGTGCCAGCAACCCCGGGACACATGTAGAAGGCTACACCTTC.

This clone has more than one count but fewer than ten. The V and J genes are TRBV2 and TRBJ1-2, with D maybe TRBD1 (6 bases). CDR3 length: 13 residues. Trimming removed 3 bases from V and 3 bases from J, with 8 bases in between. Germline CDR1 and CDR2: SNHLY and FYNNEI. This CDR3 is CASSDAGDYGYTF. CDR3 sequence (DNA): TGTGCCAGCAGTGACGCAGGGGACTATGGCTACACCTTC.

This rearrangement joins TRBV9 to TRBJ1-1; tentatively, D is TRBD1 (6 bases). Germline V gives CDR1 SGDLS, CDR2 YYNGEE. This CDR3 is built from 14 residues. The V gene lost 4 bases and the J gene lost 1 base, with 11 bases spanning the gap. The CDR3 sequence is CASSSDRWNTEAFF. Here the CDR3 DNA reads TGTGCCAGCAGCTCCGACAGGTGGAACACTGAAGCTTTCTTT.

The rearrangement joins TRBV5-1 to TRBJ1-6; perhaps TRBD1 as D (5 bases). The V gene lost 4 bases and the J gene lost 3 bases, with 11 bases spanning the gap. Germline V gives CDR1 SGHRS, CDR2 YFSETQ. The CDR3 is 15 amino acids. This CDR3 reads CASSGTGVYNSPLHF. The CDR3 DNA reads TGCGCCAGCAGCGGGACTGGGGTCTATAATTCACCCCTCCACTTT.

The chain couples TRBV5-1 to TRBJ2-1; 9 positions match TRBD1. The CDR3 spans 16 residues. J was trimmed by 1 base and V by 3 bases; bases with no gene match: 5. In germline, CDR1 is SGHRS, CDR2 YFSETQ. For the CDR3, the DNA is TGCGCCAGCAGCTCGGGACAGGGTGGTTCCTACAATGAGCAGTTCTTC. This translates into CASSSGQGGSYNEQFF.

This chain joins TRBV5-6 and TRBJ1-1, with D hard to call. Germline assignment: CDR1 SGHDT and CDR2 YYEEEE. The CDR3 consists of 12 residues. Trimming took off 0 bases at V and 8 bases at J, with 8 bases between the two ends. The CDR3 loop reads CASSLDWREAFF. The DNA of the CDR3 is TGTGCCAGCAGCTTGGATTGGAGGGAAGCTTTCTTT.

The chain employs TRBV5-1 and TRBJ1-6; D is unresolved. The CDR3 is 16 amino acids. Trimming stripped 3 bases from V and 6 bases from J, with 16 bases between. From germline, CDR1 is SGHRS and CDR2 YFSETQ. The DNA for the CDR3 is TGCGCCAGCAGCTCGGAGGGCGGCAGTTCTAATTCACCCCTCCACTTT. It is translated as CASSSEGGSSNSPLHF.

The chain carries TRBV18 and TRBJ2-7; D may correspond to TRBD1 or TRBD2 (5 bases each). The V gene lost 2 bases and the J gene lost 3 bases, with 14 bases spanning the gap. Germline-derived CDR1 and CDR2 are KGHSH and LQKENI. The CDR3 is 15 residues long. CDR3 residues: CASSPATGTDYEQYF. CDR3 coding DNA: TGTGCCAGCTCACCAGCAACCGGGACGGACTACGAGCAGTACTTC. Looking up the rest from reference TRBV18 and TRBJ2-7 gives the full variable domain: NAGVMQNPRHLVRRRGQEARLRCSPMKGHSHVYWYRQLPEEGLKFMVYLQKENIIDESGMPKERFSAEFPKEGPSILRIQQVVRGDSAAYFCASSPATGTDYEQYFGPGTRLTVT.

This chain uses TRBV14 with TRBJ2-1, with D perhaps TRBD1 or TRBD2 (5 bases each). V gave up 1 base and J gave up 3 bases, with 10 bases separating them. Per germline, CDR1 SGHDN and CDR2 FVKESK. This CDR3 spans 15 amino acids. CDR3 protein: CASSQGRTHYNEQFF. As DNA, the CDR3 is TGTGCCAGCAGCCAAGGGAGGACACACTACAATGAGCAGTTCTTC.

The genes are TRBV5-6 and TRBJ2-7; no definite D call. The CDR3 has 14 amino acids. In germline, CDR1 is SGHDT, CDR2 YYEEEE. The germline V and J ends were trimmed by 1 base and 3 bases, with 11 bases remaining between them. The CDR3: CASSLKDGHYEQYF. For the CDR3, the DNA is TGTGCCAGCAGCTTGAAAGACGGTCACTACGAGCAGTACTTC.

V is TRBV5-1 and J is TRBJ2-6; TRBD1 might be the D (6 bases). CDR3 length: 16 residues. Germline assignment: CDR1 SGHRS and CDR2 YFSETQ. The germline V and J ends were trimmed by 5 bases and 0 bases, with 12 bases remaining between them. CDR3: CASSLDRPSGANVLTF. DNA of the CDR3: TGCGCCAGCAGTCTTGACAGGCCCTCTGGGGCCAACGTCCTGACTTTC. The variable domain in full, with the rest retrieved from reference TRBV5-1 and TRBJ2-6, is KAGVTQTPRYLIKTRGQQVTLSCSPISGHRSVSWYQQTPGQGLQFLFEYFSETQRNKGNFPGRFSGRQFSNSRSEMNVSTLELGDSALYLCASSLDRPSGANVLTFGAGSRLTVL.

The V gene is TRBV2, the J gene TRBJ2-5, with D perhaps TRBD2 (7 bases). The length of the CDR3 is 14 residues. Deletions cut 4 bases from V and 7 bases from J, with 16 bases between. The germline V gene encodes CDR1 SNHLY and CDR2 FYNNEI. The CDR3 DNA follows: TGTGCCAGCAGTGTGGGGGGGGCCCCTGCGACCCAGTACTTC. This codes for CASSVGGAPATQYF.

The rearrangement joins TRBV15 to TRBJ1-1; perhaps TRBD1 as D (5 bases). Trimming took off 5 bases at V and 6 bases at J, with 16 bases between the two ends. This CDR3 spans 14 amino acids. Germline CDR1 LNHNV, CDR2 YYDKDF (reference sequence). DNA of the CDR3: TGTGCCACCAGCTTTCTTCACGGGGACGCTGAAGCTTTCTTT. Its protein product is CATSFLHGDAEAFF. Filled out from reference TRBV15 and TRBJ1-1, the complete variable domain reads DAMVIQNPRYQVTQFGKPVTLSCSQTLNHNVMYWYQQKSSQAPKLLFHYYDKDFNNEADTPDNFQSRRPNTSFCFLDIRSPGLGDTAMYLCATSFLHGDAEAFFGQGTRLTVV.

A few counts support this clone. This chain links TRBV7-8 with TRBJ2-5; weak D call: TRBD1 (7 bases). V was shortened by 5 bases and J by 1 base, with 17 bases between the two germline ends. Germline V gene lookup returns CDR1 SGHVS and CDR2 FQNEAQ. The CDR3 totals 16 residues. This CDR3 reads CASSGRGRNLQETQYF. The CDR3, as DNA: TGTGCCAGCAGCGGCAGGGGGAGGAATCTCCAAGAGACCCAGTACTTC.

The rearrangement uses TRBV9 and TRBJ2-5; D gene ambiguous. The V end lost 0 bases, the J end lost 5 bases, and 2 bases lay between the germline ends. The CDR3 has 11 residues. Germline CDR1 is SGDLS and CDR2 is YYNGEE. This CDR3 reads CASSVAETQYF. Here the CDR3 DNA reads TGTGCCAGCAGCGTAGCGGAGACCCAGTACTTC.

The CDR3 reads CASSFDGVAPQHF. CDR3 DNA sequence: TGTGCCAGCAGCTTTGACGGTGTGGCGCCCCAGCATTTT. The chain has TRBV7-9 and TRBJ1-5, with D unresolved. The CDR3 runs to 13 residues. Trimming took off 3 bases at V and 9 bases at J, with 12 bases between the two ends. In germline, CDR1 is SEHNR, CDR2 FQNEAQ (reference sequence).

The genes are TRBV30 and TRBJ1-6; TRBD1 agrees at 8 bases. Germline V gene lookup returns CDR1 GTSNPN and CDR2 SVGIG (reference sequence). CDR3 length equals 17 residues. The junction had 11 bases not matched to a gene; V was cut back by 1 base and J by 6 bases. CDR3 in amino acids: CAWSANRGTGFNSPLHF. In DNA, the CDR3 is TGTGCCTGGAGTGCTAACCGTGGGACAGGCTTTAATTCACCCCTCCACTTT.

V gene TRBV9 combines with J gene TRBJ2-5; the match to TRBD2 covers 12 bases. V was clipped by 3 bases and J by 5 bases; unmatched bases: 17. This CDR3 is built from 19 residues. Germline V gene lookup returns CDR1 SGDLS and CDR2 YYNGEE. Written as DNA, the CDR3 is TGTGCCAGCAGCGAACGACCTAGCGGGGGGGCTGCTCGGGCGGAGACCCAGTACTTC. As protein: CASSERPSGGAARAETQYF. Combining the CDR3 with reference TRBV9 and TRBJ2-5 gives the whole variable domain DSGVTQTPKHLITATGQRVTLRCSPRSGDLSVYWYQQSLDQGLQFLIQYYNGEERAKGNILERFSAQQFPDLHSELNLSSLELGDSALYFCASSERPSGGAARAETQYFGPGTRLLVL.

J is TRBJ1-5 and V is TRBV27; the match to TRBD1 covers 9 bases. Germline CDR1 reads MNHEY; CDR2 reads SMNVEV (reference sequence). The CDR3 has 15 amino acids. The J segment lost 1 base and the V segment lost 8 bases, leaving 6 bases of the junction unmatched. In nucleotides, the CDR3 is TGTGCCAGCGGAAGGACAGGGGCCAGCAATCAGCCCCAGCATTTT. Translation: CASGRTGASNQPQHF.

The table lists this clone with a count of one. This chain connects TRBV6-6 to TRBJ2-1, with 7 nucleotides matching TRBD2. CDR1 is MNHNY and CDR2 is SVGAGI in the germline V gene (reference sequence). With 7 bases clipped from V and 10 bases from J, the junction kept 10 bases outside the gene matches. This CDR3 has 13 residues. The CDR3 region has the DNA TGTGCCAGCATCCCCCGGGCGGGGGAGGAGCAGTTCTTC. Translating it yields CASIPRAGEEQFF.

J is TRBJ1-2 and V is TRBV29-1; 9 positions match TRBD1. The CDR3 sequence is 16 residues long. CDR1 SQVTM and CDR2 ANQGSEA come from the germline V gene. Trimming cost V 1 base and J 1 base; bases outside gene matches: 7. In DNA form, the CDR3 reads TGCAGCGTTGAAGTGTGGGACAGGGAAGGTAACTATGGCTACACCTTC. It is translated as CSVEVWDREGNYGYTF. Full variable domain (missing parts from reference TRBV29-1 and TRBJ1-2): SAVISQKPSRDICQRGTSLTIQCQVDSQVTMMFWYRQQPGQSLTLIATANQGSEATYESGFVIDKFPISRPNLTFSTLTVSNMSPEDSSIYLCSVEVWDREGNYGYTFGSGTRLTVV.

CDR3 sequence (DNA): TGCAGCGTGCAAACAGGGGGCGCTTATAATTCACCCCTCCACTTT. This sequence encodes CSVQTGGAYNSPLHF. J is TRBJ1-6 and V is TRBV29-1, with TRBD1 matching over 9 bases. Trimming cost V 6 bases and J 4 bases; bases outside gene matches: 7. The germline V gene encodes CDR1 SQVTM and CDR2 ANQGSEA. This CDR3 is built from 15 residues.